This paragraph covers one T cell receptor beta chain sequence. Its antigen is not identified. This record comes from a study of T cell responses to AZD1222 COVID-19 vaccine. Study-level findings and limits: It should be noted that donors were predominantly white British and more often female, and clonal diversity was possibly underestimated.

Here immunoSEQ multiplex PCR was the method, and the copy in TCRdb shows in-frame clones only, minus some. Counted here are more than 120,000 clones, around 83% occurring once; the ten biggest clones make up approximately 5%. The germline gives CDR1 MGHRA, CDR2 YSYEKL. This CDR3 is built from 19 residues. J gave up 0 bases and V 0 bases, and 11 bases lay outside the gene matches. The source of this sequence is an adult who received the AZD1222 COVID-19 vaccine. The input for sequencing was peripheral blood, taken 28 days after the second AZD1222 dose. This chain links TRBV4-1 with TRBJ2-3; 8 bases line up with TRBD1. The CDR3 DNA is TGCGCCAGCAGCCAAGATGGACAGGGTGGAGGGTCTAGCACAGATACGCAGTATTTT. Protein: CASSQDGQGGGSSTDTQYF.